The 14 T cell receptor beta chains reported below all come from one sample, sequenced in a study of regulatory T cells in long-lasting Graves disease. Time point reported: persistent/refractory GD, antithyroid drugs over 5 years with positive TRAb. PBMCs provided the RNA from which the TCR library was made. Sequencing libraries for TCR beta were prepared with iRepertoire HTBI primers and Arm-PCR of CDR3 regions. Using its own MiXCR run on the multiplex PCR reads, TCRdb lists one record per CDR3 protein. The table has roughly 450,000 distinct CDR3 sequences, about 22% seen once. The material was peripheral blood mononuclear cells (PBMCs), obtained when the disease was refractory, from a patient treated with antithyroid drugs. The source is a female donor with Graves disease.

This clonotype was seen at least ten times. This chain's CDR3 is CATGLYNSPLHF. In DNA form, the CDR3 reads TGTGCCACAGGACTTTATAATTCACCCCTCCACTTT. The V call is TRBV27, the J call TRBJ1-6; D uncertain. V dropped 10 bases and J dropped 4 bases, with 8 bases sitting between them. The CDR3 consists of 12 residues. Per germline, CDR1 MNHEY and CDR2 SMNVEV (reference sequence).

In regard to this clonotype: A much larger clone sits a single nucleotide away, making a read error possible. The rearrangement uses TRBV9 and TRBJ2-5; TRBD2 matches at 8 bases. The germline V gene has CDR1 SGDLS and CDR2 YYNGEE. The CDR3 is 15 amino acids. CDR3: CAGSVGGSGEGTQYF. In DNA, the CDR3 is TGTGCCGGCAGCGTAGGAGGTAGCGGGGAAGGGACCCAGTACTTC.

CDR3 sequence (DNA): TGTGCCAGCAGCGCCAGACAGGGAGGGGCTGTCACTGAAGCTTTCTTT. Residues: CASSARQGGAVTEAFF. J is TRBJ1-1 and V is TRBV7-9; 7 bases fit TRBD1. The CDR3 is made up of 16 amino acids. The junction had 13 bases not matched to a gene; V was cut back by 5 bases and J by 4 bases. Germline CDR1 SEHNR, CDR2 FQNEAQ (reference sequence).

V and J are TRBV7-3 and TRBJ2-3; TRBD1 matches at 10 bases. V gave up 2 bases and J gave up 5 bases; unmatched junction bases: 7. Per germline, CDR1 SGHTA and CDR2 FQGTGA. CDR3 length: 16 amino acids. This CDR3 is CASSLSTGGAGDTQYF. In DNA, the CDR3 is TGTGCCAGCAGCTTATCGACAGGGGGCGCGGGAGATACGCAGTATTTT.

A remark on this clonotype: A much larger clonotype is one base distant, so this may be a read error. The rearrangement uses TRBV7-2 and TRBJ1-1; TRBD1 might be the D (5 bases). Germline CDR1 is SGHTA and CDR2 is FQGNSA. Trimming stripped 3 bases from V and 7 bases from J, with 15 bases between. The CDR3 sequence is 14 residues long. The CDR3 protein is CASSFRDPRYEAFF. DNA for the CDR3: TGTGCCAGCAGCTTTCGGGACCCCAGATATGAAGCTTTCTTT.

The chain links TRBV12-3 or TRBV12-4 to TRBJ2-7; possibly TRBD1 or TRBD2 for D (5 bases each). The CDR3 consists of 16 residues. Trimming pared 1 base from V and 0 bases from J, leaving 13 bases between. The CDR3: CASSLGDPMSSYEQYF. Here the CDR3 DNA reads TGTGCCAGCAGTTTAGGGGACCCGATGAGCTCCTACGAGCAGTACTTC.

This clonotype was counted at least ten times. The gene calls are TRBV20-1 and TRBJ2-7, with 16 bases aligning to TRBD2. V was pared by 6 bases and J by 6 bases, with 5 bases of the junction left unmatched. The CDR3 extends over 14 amino acids. Germline V gives CDR1 DFQATT, CDR2 SNEGSKA (reference sequence). In DNA form, the CDR3 reads TGCAGTGCAATCGGGACTAGCGGGAGGGTCGAGCAGTACTTC. It codes for CSAIGTSGRVEQYF.

This clonotype was counted many times. The V and J genes are TRBV12-3 or TRBV12-4 and TRBJ2-2, with a weak D call TRBD2 (7 bases). V was shortened by 7 bases and J by 5 bases, with 20 bases between the two germline ends. This CDR3 region has 16 residues. CDR3 bases: TGTGCCAGCACCCTTAAGGGCGGGGGCTGGACCGGGGAGCTGTTTTTT. It specifies CASTLKGGGWTGELFF.

In regard to this clonotype: Being one base from a much bigger clone, this may be a read error. The CDR3 carries no conserved terminal phenylalanine or tryptophan, so it likely arises from a read error. V gene TRBV6-2 or TRBV6-3 combines with J gene TRBJ1-2; D unclear. The CDR3 spans 13 residues. CDR1 is MNHEY, CDR2 SVGEGT, per germline. V was shortened by 7 bases and J by 4 bases, with 13 bases between the two germline ends. CDR3 sequence reads: CASTRAWVYGYTL. CDR3 nucleotide sequence: TGTGCCAGCACCCGGGCTTGGGTCTATGGCTACACCCTC.

This rearrangement joins TRBV20-1 to TRBJ2-2; the D is unclear. This CDR3 region has 14 residues. V gave up 4 bases and J gave up 1 base, with 10 bases separating them. CDR1 and CDR2 from the germline V gene are DFQATT and SNEGSKA (reference sequence). CDR3: CSAKGRQNTGELFF. The CDR3 DNA reads as TGCAGTGCTAAAGGACGGCAGAACACCGGGGAGCTGTTTTTT.

As to this clonotype: Germline and junction disagree at one end, which may indicate a read error. The J gene is TRBJ1-5, the V gene TRBV28, with D maybe TRBD1 (6 bases). The CDR3 loop spans 16 amino acids. Germline V gene lookup returns CDR1 MDHEN and CDR2 SYDVKM. Here the CDR3 DNA reads TGTGCCAGCAGGTTGAGGGGAGGGGGTAGCAACCAGCCCCAGCATTTT. It encodes CASRLRGGGSNQPQHF. Full variable domain (outside the CDR3, taken from reference TRBV28 and TRBJ1-5): DVKVTQSSRYLVKRTGEKVFLECVQDMDHENMFWYRQDPGLGLRLIYFSYDVKMKEKGDIPEGYSVSREKKERFSLILESASTNQTSMYLCASRLRGGGSNQPQHFGDGTRLSIL.

Many counts were recorded for this clonotype. This rearrangement joins TRBV29-1 to TRBJ2-2, with D perhaps matching TRBD1 (6 bases). The CDR3 is 13 residues long. V lost 7 bases and J lost 0, with 9 bases in between. The germline CDR1 and CDR2 sequences are SQVTM and ANQGSEA. CDR3 sequence: CSARTANTGELFF. The CDR3 DNA reads TGCAGCGCCAGGACAGCGAACACCGGGGAGCTGTTTTTT.

Worth noting for this clonotype: Being one base from a much bigger clone, this may be a read error. This chain joins TRBV19 and TRBJ2-7, with 7 nucleotides matching TRBD2. Germline CDR1 reads LNHDA; CDR2 reads SQIVND (reference sequence). After removal of 5 bases from V and 6 bases from J, the junction contained 10 bases not matched to a gene. This CDR3 spans 14 amino acids. CDR3 in amino acids: CASSGPLAIGEQYF. The CDR3 coding sequence is TGTGCCAGTAGTGGCCCACTAGCGATAGGCGAGCAGTACTTC.

The V and J genes are TRBV20-1 and TRBJ2-1; TRBD1 is a possible D gene (5 bases). CDR1 is DFQATT and CDR2 is SNEGSKA in the germline V gene (reference sequence). CDR3 length equals 16 residues. Trimming stripped 6 bases from V and 4 bases from J, with 22 bases between. The CDR3 sequence is CSATKLTATAYNEQFF. In DNA form, the CDR3 reads TGCAGTGCAACTAAGTTAACCGCGACAGCATACAATGAGCAGTTCTTC.